The rows below give T cell receptor beta chains drawn from one sample of a study of technical replicates of blood from a handful of donors. TCRdb's copy holds only in-frame clones and misses some; the assay was immunoSEQ multiplex PCR. The sample lists about 75,000 clones, roughly 89% seen once, with under 0.45% in the top ten. Sequencing was carried out using T cells isolated from PBMCs. The receptors stem from a human donor in good health. Some clones in this sample may be carry-over from other donors' samples. The CDR3 runs from the conserved cysteine through the conserved F or W.

TRBJ2-6,TRBV6-1,CASISRSGANVLTF
TRBJ1-2,TRBV6-1,CASSEAGQGAYGYTF
TRBJ2-7,TRBV10-1,CASSRAEGLTYEQYF
TRBJ2-1,TRBV6-5,CASSRGLAPNEQFF
TRBJ2-3,TRBV2,CASTGGARTDTQYF
TRBJ1-5,TRBV9,CASSVGLNQPQHF
TRBJ1-2,TRBV6-1,CASSGGRGAHGYTF
TRBJ2-3,TRBV19,CASSIRTGGSTDTQYF
TRBJ1-1,TRBV6-4,CASRETAQTLGAFF
TRBJ1-1,TRBV29-1,CSVTRSAEAFF
TRBJ2-3,TRBV27,CASSLSTGLAGGTDTQYF
TRBJ1-1,TRBV4-2,CASSQTTGNTEAFF
TRBJ2-1,TRBV4-2,CASSQEREINYEQFF
TRBJ1-6,TRBV14,CASSQLDRGYNSPLHF
TRBJ1-1,TRBV5-1,CASSLGFFSEAFF
TRBJ2-7,TRBV6-5,CASSYSSAFGWEQYF
TRBJ1-3,TRBV7-9,CASSLVSSGNTIYF
TRBJ2-3,TRBV25-1,CASSGRQFTDTQYF
TRBJ2-3,TRBV28,CASSLLGLGLSNTQYF
TRBJ2-5,TRBV6-1,CASSEYTRLETQYF
TRBJ2-2,TRBV19,CAGGTATTGELFF
TRBJ2-5,TRBV5-1,CASSLEGRETQYF
TRBJ2-3,TRBV25-1,CASSELGSTEFTDTQYF
TRBJ2-4,TRBV4-1,CASSQGNRGAKNIQYF
TRBJ2-3,TRBV28,CASSLAGGADTQYF
TRBJ2-1,TRBV19,CASSIWGTSGVSSYNEQFF
TRBJ2-7,TRBV28,CASSVWGAGSYEQYF
TRBJ1-5,TRBV15,CATSRDRLSLDQPQHF